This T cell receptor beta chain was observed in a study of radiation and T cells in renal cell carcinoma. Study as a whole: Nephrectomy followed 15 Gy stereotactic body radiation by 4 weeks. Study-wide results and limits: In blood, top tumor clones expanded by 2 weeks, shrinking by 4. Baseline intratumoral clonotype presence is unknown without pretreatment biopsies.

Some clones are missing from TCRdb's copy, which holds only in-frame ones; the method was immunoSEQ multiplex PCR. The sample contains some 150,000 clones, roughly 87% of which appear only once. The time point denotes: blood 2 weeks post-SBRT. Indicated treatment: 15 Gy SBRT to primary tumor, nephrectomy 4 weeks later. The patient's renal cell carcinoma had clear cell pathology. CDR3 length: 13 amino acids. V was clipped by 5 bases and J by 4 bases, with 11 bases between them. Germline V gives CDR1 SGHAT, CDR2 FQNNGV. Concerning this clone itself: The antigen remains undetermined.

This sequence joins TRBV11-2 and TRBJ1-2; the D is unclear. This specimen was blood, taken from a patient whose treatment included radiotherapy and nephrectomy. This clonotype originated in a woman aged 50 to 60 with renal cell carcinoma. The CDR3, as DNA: TGTGCCAGCAGCATGTGGGGAGCCTATGGCTACACCTTC. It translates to CASSMWGAYGYTF.